The T cell receptor (beta chain) under discussion was sequenced for a study of OX40 agonist ivuxolimab in advanced cancers. The protocol was immunoSEQ multiplex PCR, while the TCRdb copy is restricted to in-frame clones and leaves out a portion. The sample gives some 50,000 clones, roughly 94% of which show up once; roughly 11% is in the top ten. Study-wide results and limits: Patients who responded partially at 0.1-3.0 mg/kg showed clonal expansion ranking among the lowest. Relative to CD4+ cells, CD8+ T cells on average had more expanded clones. Clonal expansion from baseline to week 6 occurred in both CD4+ and CD8+ T cells.

As for this clone: Its antigen is as yet unknown.

The germline V gene has CDR1 MNHNY and CDR2 SVGAGI (reference sequence). With 5 bases clipped from V and 4 bases from J, the junction kept 7 bases outside the gene matches. The length of the CDR3 is 15 residues. Sequences were derived from CD4+ or CD8+ T cells sorted from blood, sampled in a trial of the OX40 agonist ivuxolimab. This receptor was taken from an adult with an advanced solid tumor such as melanoma, head and neck, liver or kidney cancer. This chain links TRBV6-6 with TRBJ2-2; 7 positions agree with TRBD1. CDR3 nucleotide sequence: TGTGCCAGCAGTACAAGGGACAGTAGCACCGGGGAGCTGTTTTTT. Translating gives CASSTRDSSTGELFF.